These 8 T cell receptor beta chains were sequenced from one sample in a study of shared clonotypes between healthy human individuals. Libraries were prepared by immunoSEQ multiplex PCR; TCRdb keeps only in-frame clonotypes and omits some of them. The sample lists about 2 million clones, less than 95% seen once, with roughly 1.2% in the top ten. Terminally differentiated effector memory CD45RA+ cells were left out of the naive CD8 fraction, which was CD45RO-negative and positively selected for CCR7. Sequencing was done on a sample of naive CD8+ T cells sorted from blood. The receptors stem from a man aged 18 to 35 in good health.

Worth noting for this clone: The junction does not match germline at one end; this may be a read error. The DNA of the CDR3 is TGTGCCAGCAGCTTGGGACTTGAGTACTTCTATGGCTACACCTTC. Translation: CASSLGLEYFYGYTF. The chain joins TRBV5-3 to TRBJ1-2; TRBD1 is a possible D gene (5 bases). TRBV5-3 counts as an open reading frame of uncertain function. This CDR3 is 15 amino acids long.

This chain uses TRBV20-1 with TRBJ2-3, with D hard to call. CDR3 length: 11 residues. CDR1 and CDR2 from the germline V gene are DFQATT and SNEGSKA (reference sequence). Trimming shortened V by 3 bases and J by 4 bases, and 5 bases separated the two germline ends. CDR3 sequence (DNA): TGCAGTGCTAGCGGGCCAGATACGCAGTATTTT. It translates to CSASGPDTQYF.

V gene TRBV30 combines with J gene TRBJ2-5, with no clear D. Germline lookup yields CDR1 GTSNPN and CDR2 SVGIG (reference sequence). This CDR3 has 12 residues. Trimming took 4 bases from V and 3 from J, leaving 9 bases between them. This chain's CDR3 is CAWNSAEETQYF. CDR3 nucleotides: TGTGCCTGGAATTCGGCGGAAGAGACCCAGTACTTC.

This chain uses TRBV28 with TRBJ1-4, with 10 positions matching TRBD1. CDR3 size: 21 residues. The V segment lost 6 bases and the J segment 0 bases; nucleotides outside the gene matches: 19. Looked up from germline, CDR1 is MDHEN and CDR2 is SYDVKM. The CDR3 region is CASSHRKTPGQGSATNEKLFF. The CDR3, as DNA: TGTGCCAGCAGCCACCGAAAAACTCCGGGACAGGGGTCCGCAACTAATGAAAAACTGTTTTTT.

This chain links TRBV19 with TRBJ2-5, with D perhaps TRBD1 (5 bases). Germline V gene lookup returns CDR1 LNHDA and CDR2 SQIVND (reference sequence). This CDR3 comprises 13 residues. Trimming left V 7 bases short and J 3 bases short, with 12 bases between. CDR3 nucleotides: TGTGCCAGTAAGGGGTCAGTCGAAGAGACCCAGTACTTC. It encodes CASKGSVEETQYF.

The chain employs TRBV5-6 and TRBJ1-1; the D is unclear. The germline V gene has CDR1 SGHDT and CDR2 YYEEEE. Trimming removed 2 bases from V and 1 base from J, with 9 bases in between. There are 14 residues in the CDR3. Here the CDR3 DNA reads TGTGCCAGCAGCTTCTTTGGCGGGAACACTGAAGCTTTCTTT. It codes for CASSFFGGNTEAFF.

This chain links TRBV11-2 with TRBJ2-1; no definite D call. This CDR3 contains 12 residues. The V gene lost 0 bases and the J gene lost 15 bases, with 12 bases spanning the gap. Germline V gene sequence: CDR1 SGHAT, CDR2 FQNNGV. The CDR3 sequence is CASSLDRLTLFF. The CDR3 DNA is TGTGCCAGCAGCTTAGATCGCCTTACTTTGTTCTTC.

The rearrangement uses TRBV7-9 and TRBJ2-3; TRBD2 agrees at 7 bases. The CDR3 length is 18 residues. In germline, CDR1 is SEHNR, CDR2 FQNEAQ (reference sequence). V lost 4 bases, J lost 1 base, and 14 bases stayed unmatched. CDR3 in DNA: TGTGCCAGCAGCTCGGGGGGTGAGTGGGGCGAAGGCACAGATACGCAGTATTTT. This codes for CASSSGGEWGEGTDTQYF.